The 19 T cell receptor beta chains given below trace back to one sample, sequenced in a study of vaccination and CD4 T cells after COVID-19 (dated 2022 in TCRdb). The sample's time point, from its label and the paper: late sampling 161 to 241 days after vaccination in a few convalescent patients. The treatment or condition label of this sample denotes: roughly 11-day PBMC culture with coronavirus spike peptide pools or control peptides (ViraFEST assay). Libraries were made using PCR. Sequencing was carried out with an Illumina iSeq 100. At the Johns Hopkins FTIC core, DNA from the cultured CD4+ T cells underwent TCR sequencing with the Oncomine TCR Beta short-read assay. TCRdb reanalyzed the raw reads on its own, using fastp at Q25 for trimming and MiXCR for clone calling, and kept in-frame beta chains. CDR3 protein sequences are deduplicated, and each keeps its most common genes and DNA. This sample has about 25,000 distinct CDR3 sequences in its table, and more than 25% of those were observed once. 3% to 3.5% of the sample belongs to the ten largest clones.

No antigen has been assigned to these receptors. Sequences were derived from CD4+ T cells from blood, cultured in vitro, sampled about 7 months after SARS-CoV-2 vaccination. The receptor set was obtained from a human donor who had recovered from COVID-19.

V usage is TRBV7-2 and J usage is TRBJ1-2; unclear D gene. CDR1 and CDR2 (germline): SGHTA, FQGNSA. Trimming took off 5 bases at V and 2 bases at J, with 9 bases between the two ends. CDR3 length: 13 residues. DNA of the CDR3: TGTGCCAGCAGCCCGCACGACAACTATGGCTACACCTTC. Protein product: CASSPHDNYGYTF.

CDR3 DNA: TGCAGTGCCATACGGCAGACCCAAGAGACCCAGTACTTC. The encoded protein is CSAIRQTQETQYF. The rearrangement joins TRBV20-1 to TRBJ2-5; D gene unclear. Per the germline V gene, CDR1 is DFQATT and CDR2 is SNEGSKA (reference sequence). This CDR3 contains 13 residues. Trimming took off 6 bases at V and 1 base at J, with 12 bases between the two ends.

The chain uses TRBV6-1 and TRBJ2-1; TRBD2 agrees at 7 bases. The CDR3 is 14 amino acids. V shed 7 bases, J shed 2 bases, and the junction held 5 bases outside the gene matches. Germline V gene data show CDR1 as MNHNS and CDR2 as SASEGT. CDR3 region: CASTASGAYNEQFF. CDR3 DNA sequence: TGTGCCAGCACTGCGAGCGGGGCCTACAATGAGCAGTTCTTC.

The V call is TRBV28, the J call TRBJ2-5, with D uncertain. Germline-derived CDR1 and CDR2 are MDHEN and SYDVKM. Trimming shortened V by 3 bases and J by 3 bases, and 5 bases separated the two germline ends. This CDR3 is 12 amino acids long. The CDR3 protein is CASSFAKETQYF. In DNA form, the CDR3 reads TGTGCCAGCAGTTTCGCTAAAGAGACCCAGTACTTC.

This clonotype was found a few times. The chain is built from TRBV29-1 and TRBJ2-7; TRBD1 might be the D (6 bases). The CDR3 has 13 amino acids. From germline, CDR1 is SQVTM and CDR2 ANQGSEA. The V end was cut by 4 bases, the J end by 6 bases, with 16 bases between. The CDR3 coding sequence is TGCAGCGTTGCGGCGCAGGGGAATGGCGAGCAGTACTTC. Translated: CSVAAQGNGEQYF.

The CDR3 DNA reads as TGTGCCAGCACCTCGATCCTCTACAATGAGCAGTTCTTC. It codes for CASTSILYNEQFF. V usage is TRBV27 and J usage is TRBJ2-1; D not certain. There are 13 residues in the CDR3. The V gene's germline CDR1 is MNHEY and CDR2 SMNVEV (reference sequence). The V and J ends lost 7 bases and 3 bases respectively, with 10 bases between them.

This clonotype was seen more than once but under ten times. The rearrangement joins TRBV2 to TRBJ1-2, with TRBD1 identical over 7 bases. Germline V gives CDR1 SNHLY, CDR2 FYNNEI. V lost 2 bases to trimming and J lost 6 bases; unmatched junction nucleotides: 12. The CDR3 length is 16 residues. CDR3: CASSEFGGGVDHGYTF. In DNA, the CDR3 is TGTGCCAGCAGTGAATTTGGAGGGGGCGTCGATCATGGCTACACCTTC. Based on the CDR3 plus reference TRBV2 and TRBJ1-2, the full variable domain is EPEVTQTPSHQVTQMGQEVILRCVPISNHLYFYWYRQILGQKVEFLVSFYNNEISEKSEIFDDQFSVERPDGSNFTLKIRSTKLEDSAMYFCASSEFGGGVDHGYTFGSGTRLTVV.

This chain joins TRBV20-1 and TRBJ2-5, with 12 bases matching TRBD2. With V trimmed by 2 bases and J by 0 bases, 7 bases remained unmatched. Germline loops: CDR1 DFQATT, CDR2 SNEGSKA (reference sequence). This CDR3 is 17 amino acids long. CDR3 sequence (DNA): TGCAGTGCTAGAAGCCTAGCGGGAGGGCCGGACCAAGAGACCCAGTACTTC. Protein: CSARSLAGGPDQETQYF.

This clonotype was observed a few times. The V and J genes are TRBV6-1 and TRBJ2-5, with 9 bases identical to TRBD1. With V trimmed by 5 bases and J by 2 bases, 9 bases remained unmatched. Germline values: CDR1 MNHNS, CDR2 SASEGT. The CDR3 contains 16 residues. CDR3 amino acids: CASSIRTGAIQETQYF. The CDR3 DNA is TGTGCCAGCAGTATCCGGACAGGGGCGATACAAGAGACCCAGTACTTC.

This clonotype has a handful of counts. The CDR3 DNA is TGTGCCAGCAGCTCAGGACAGCCCGCGTTCTATGGCTACACCTTC. Its translation: CASSSGQPAFYGYTF. The chain joins TRBV7-9 to TRBJ1-2; tentatively, D is TRBD1 (6 bases). Trimming shortened V by 4 bases and J by 4 bases, and 16 bases separated the two germline ends. The CDR3 is 15 amino acids. The germline gives CDR1 SEHNR, CDR2 FQNEAQ (reference sequence).

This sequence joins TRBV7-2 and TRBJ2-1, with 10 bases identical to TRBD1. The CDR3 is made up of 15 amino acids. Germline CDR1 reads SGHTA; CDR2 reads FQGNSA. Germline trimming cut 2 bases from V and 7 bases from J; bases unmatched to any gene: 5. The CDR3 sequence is CASSLWGQGINEQFF. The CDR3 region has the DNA TGTGCCAGCAGCTTATGGGGACAGGGGATTAATGAGCAGTTCTTC.

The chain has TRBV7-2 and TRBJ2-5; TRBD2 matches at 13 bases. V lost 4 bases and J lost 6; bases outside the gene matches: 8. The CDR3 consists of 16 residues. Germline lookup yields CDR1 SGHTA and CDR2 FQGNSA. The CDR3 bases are TGTGCCAGCAGCTCTGGACTAGCGGGAGCAAGGAAGACCCAGTACTTC. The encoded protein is CASSSGLAGARKTQYF.

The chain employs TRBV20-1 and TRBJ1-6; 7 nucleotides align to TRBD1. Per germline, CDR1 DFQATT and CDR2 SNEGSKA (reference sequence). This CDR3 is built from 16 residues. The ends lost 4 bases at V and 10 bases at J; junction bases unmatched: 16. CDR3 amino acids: CSATLDDRVRGSPLHF. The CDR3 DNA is TGCAGTGCTACCTTAGATGACAGGGTGCGTGGGTCACCCCTCCACTTT.

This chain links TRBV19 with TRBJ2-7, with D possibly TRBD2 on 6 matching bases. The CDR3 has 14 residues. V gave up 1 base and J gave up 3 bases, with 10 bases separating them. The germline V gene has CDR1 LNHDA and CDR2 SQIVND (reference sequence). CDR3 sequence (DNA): TGTGCCAGTAGTATAGTGGCGGGGATCTACGAGCAGTACTTC. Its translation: CASSIVAGIYEQYF. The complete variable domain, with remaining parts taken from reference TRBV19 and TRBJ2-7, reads DGGITQSPKYLFRKEGQNVTLSCEQNLNHDAMYWYRQDPGQGLRLIYYSQIVNDFQKGDIAEGYSVSREKKESFPLTVTSAQKNPTAFYLCASSIVAGIYEQYFGPGTRLTVT.

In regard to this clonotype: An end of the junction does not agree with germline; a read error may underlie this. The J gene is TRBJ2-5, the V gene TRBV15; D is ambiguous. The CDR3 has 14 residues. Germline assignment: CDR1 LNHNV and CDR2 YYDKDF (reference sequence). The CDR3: CATSSGVAPEAQYF. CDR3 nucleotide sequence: TGTGCCACCAGCAGTGGGGTCGCTCCAGAGGCCCAGTACTTC. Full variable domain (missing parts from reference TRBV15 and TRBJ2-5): DAMVIQNPRYQVTQFGKPVTLSCSQTLNHNVMYWYQQKSSQAPKLLFHYYDKDFNNEADTPDNFQSRRPNTSFCFLDIRSPGLGDTAMYLCATSSGVAPEAQYFGPGTRLLVL.

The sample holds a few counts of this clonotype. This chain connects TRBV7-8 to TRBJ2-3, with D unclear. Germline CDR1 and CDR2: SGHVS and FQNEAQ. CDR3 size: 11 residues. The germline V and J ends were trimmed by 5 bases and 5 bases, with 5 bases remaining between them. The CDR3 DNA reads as TGTGCCAGCAGCCCCCTAGATACGCAGTATTTT. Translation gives CASSPLDTQYF.

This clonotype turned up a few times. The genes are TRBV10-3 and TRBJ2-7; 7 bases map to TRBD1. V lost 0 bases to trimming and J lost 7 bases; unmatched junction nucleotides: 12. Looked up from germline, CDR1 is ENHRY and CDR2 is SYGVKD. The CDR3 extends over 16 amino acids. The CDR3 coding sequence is TGTGCCATCAGTGAGTCGGGGACGGGACAGTCCGTTGAGCAGTACTTC. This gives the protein CAISESGTGQSVEQYF.

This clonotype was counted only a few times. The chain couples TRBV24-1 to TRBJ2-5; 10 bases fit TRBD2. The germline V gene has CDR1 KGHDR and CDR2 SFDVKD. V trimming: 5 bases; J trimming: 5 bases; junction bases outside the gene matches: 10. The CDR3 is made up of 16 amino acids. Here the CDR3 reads CATSGMTSGQEETQYF. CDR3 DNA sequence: TGTGCCACCAGTGGTATGACTAGCGGGCAGGAGGAGACCCAGTACTTC.

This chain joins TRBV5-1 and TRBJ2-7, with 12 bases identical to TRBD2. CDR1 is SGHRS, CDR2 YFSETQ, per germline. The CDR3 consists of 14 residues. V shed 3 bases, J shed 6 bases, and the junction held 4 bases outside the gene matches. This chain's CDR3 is CASSSTSGSREQYF. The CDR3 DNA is TGCGCCAGCAGCTCGACTAGCGGGAGTCGCGAGCAGTACTTC.